This is a list of T cell receptor beta chains from one sample in a study of shared clonotypes between healthy human individuals. Sequencing was performed with immunoSEQ multiplex PCR; in TCRdb, only in-frame clones are kept and a portion is missing. The sample shows some 790,000 clones, 55% to 80% of them seen only once. Sequenced: memory CD4+ T cells sorted from blood. These TCRs come from a woman aged 25-40 years in good health. Both conserved end residues are part of each CDR3. Each record gives: J gene, clone size, D gene, V gene, CDR3 protein, CDR3 DNA. The D gene is left open where the match is weak. For some rows the clone size is stated as once, few or many, or as a class when expanded; others skip it.

>TRBJ2-3|-|-|TRBV11-2
CASSLGGDPDTQYF
TGTGCCAGCAGCTTGGGGGGCGACCCAGATACGCAGTATTTT
>TRBJ1-1|-|-|TRBV4-1
CASSQEGGGRATEAFF
TGCGCCAGCAGCCAAGAAGGTGGGGGGAGGGCCACTGAAGCTTTCTTT
>TRBJ2-7|-|TRBD2|TRBV9
CASSPWTSGRGYEQYF
TGTGCCAGCAGCCCCTGGACTAGCGGGAGGGGGTACGAGCAGTACTTC
>TRBJ2-4|few|TRBD1|TRBV7-9
CASSLVRDRNIQYF
TGTGCCAGCAGCTTAGTTAGGGACAGGAACATTCAGTACTTC
>TRBJ2-1|-|TRBD2|TRBV7-2
CASSLESGNSYNEQFF
TGTGCCAGCAGCTTAGAGAGCGGGAATTCCTACAATGAGCAGTTCTTC
>TRBJ2-4|-|-|TRBV18
CASSPLGQKNIQYF
TGTGCCAGCTCCCCACTAGGACAGAAAAACATTCAGTACTTC
>TRBJ1-1|-|-|TRBV28
CASSFTTRENTEAFF
TGTGCCAGCAGTTTTACCACGCGGGAGAACACTGAAGCTTTCTTT
>TRBJ2-5|-|-|TRBV10-3
CAISDPTTVETQYF
TGTGCCATCAGTGATCCCACTACGGTGGAGACCCAGTACTTC
>TRBJ1-1|-|-|TRBV6-6
CASNRLGTFDSEAFF
TGTGCCAGCAACCGCCTCGGGACATTTGATTCTGAAGCTTTCTTT
>TRBJ1-1|few|-|TRBV28
CASSLGYTEAFF
TGTGCCAGCAGTTTAGGCTACACTGAAGCTTTCTTT
>TRBJ2-7|-|TRBD2|TRBV6-6
CASSPVSGTTYEQYF
TGTGCCAGCAGTCCCGTTAGCGGGACCACCTACGAGCAGTACTTC
>TRBJ1-5|-|-|TRBV2
CASSSLGLGEPQHF
TGTGCCAGCAGTTCGTTAGGGTTAGGGGAGCCCCAGCATTTT
>TRBJ1-4|-|-|TRBV27
CASSFAVTNEKLFF
TGTGCCAGCAGTTTTGCGGTTACTAATGAAAAACTGTTTTTT
>TRBJ1-3|-|-|TRBV7-6
CASSPRTVSSGNTIYF
TGTGCCAGCAGCCCTCGGACGGTCAGCTCTGGAAACACCATATATTTT
>TRBJ2-2|-|-|TRBV9
CASSEGGELFF
TGTGCCAGCAGCGAGGGCGGGGAGCTGTTTTTT
>TRBJ2-1|-|TRBD2|TRBV27
CARVNGTSGGIRANEQFF
TGTGCCAGAGTGAATGGGACTAGCGGGGGGATCCGGGCCAATGAGCAGTTCTTC
>TRBJ2-7|-|-|TRBV7-6
CASSSGLLPYEQYF
TGTGCCAGCAGTTCAGGGCTACTTCCCTACGAGCAGTACTTC
>TRBJ2-3|-|-|TRBV6-6
CASRDPHLSGDTQYF
TGTGCCAGCAGAGACCCGCATCTTTCGGGAGATACGCAGTATTTT
>TRBJ1-1|-|TRBD1|TRBV4-1
CASSQAGGNRGFEAFF
TGCGCCAGCAGCCAAGCTGGGGGAAACAGGGGGTTTGAAGCTTTCTTT
>TRBJ1-1|-|-|TRBV14
CASSQVLDSEAFF
TGTGCCAGCAGCCAAGTGTTGGACAGCGAAGCTTTCTTT
>TRBJ2-7|-|TRBD2|TRBV6-6
CASSLLAGTYEQYF
TGTGCCAGCTCCCTATTAGCGGGGACCTACGAGCAGTACTTC
>TRBJ2-7|-|-|TRBV28
CASSLPSGVREQYF
TGTGCCAGCAGTTTGCCCAGCGGTGTGAGGGAGCAGTACTTC
>TRBJ1-1|-|-|TRBV6-1
CASSEQGRTQKAFF
TGTGCCAGCAGTGAACAGGGACGCACGCAAAAAGCTTTCTTT
>TRBJ2-4|-|TRBD1|TRBV19
CASTTTGGRGNIQYF
TGTGCCAGTACCACCACAGGGGGACGTGGAAACATTCAGTACTTC
>TRBJ2-2|-|-|TRBV6-1
CASTGTIITGELFF
TGTGCCAGCACCGGGACGATTATCACCGGGGAGCTGTTTTTT
>TRBJ2-6|-|TRBD2|TRBV5-1
CASSRSGVAGAGANVLTF
TGCGCCAGCAGCCGATCCGGGGTAGCGGGAGCTGGGGCCAACGTCCTGACTTTC
>TRBJ2-3|few|TRBD1|TRBV10-3
CAISERTGSTDTQYF
TGTGCCATCAGTGAAAGGACAGGGAGCACAGATACGCAGTATTTT
>TRBJ2-1|-|TRBD2|TRBV5-1
CASSGTSGAYNEQFF
TGCGCCAGCAGCGGTACTAGCGGAGCCTACAATGAGCAGTTCTTC
>TRBJ2-7|-|-|TRBV11-1
CASSLGQGIYEQYF
TGTGCCAGCAGCTTAGGGCAGGGGATTTACGAGCAGTACTTC
>TRBJ2-1|-|-|TRBV6-4
CASSHKRSRSYNEQFF
TGTGCCAGCAGTCATAAGCGGTCCCGCTCCTACAATGAGCAGTTCTTC
>TRBJ1-1|-|TRBD1|TRBV4-1
CASSQGSGTAQRNTEAFF
TGCGCCAGCAGCCAAGGTTCTGGGACAGCGCAAAGAAACACTGAAGCTTTCTTT
>TRBJ1-3|-|TRBD1|TRBV13
CASSQGAGNGNTIYF
TGTGCCAGCAGCCAGGGGGCGGGAAATGGAAACACCATATATTTT
>TRBJ2-7|few|-|TRBV16
CASSQSSLGSYEQYF
TGTGCCAGCAGCCAAAGCTCCCTGGGCTCCTACGAGCAGTACTTC
>TRBJ1-2|-|TRBD1|TRBV7-2
CASSLVPRGDGYTF
TGTGCCAGCAGCTTAGTTCCCAGGGGGGATGGCTACACCTTC
>TRBJ2-1|-|-|TRBV27
CASSLWSTGTPSYNEQFF
TGTGCCAGCAGTTTATGGTCGACCGGGACCCCATCCTACAATGAGCAGTTCTTC